This TCR beta chain was sequenced during a study of CD8 T cells in ankylosing spondylitis. Findings of the study overall: Peripheral blood samples showed relatively rare disease-linked clones, and these clones were CD8+. Reports of some motif variants in reactive arthritis synovial fluid and blood predate this one. The study identified a TCR beta motif of under ten highly homologous variants that appeared characteristic of ankylosing spondylitis blood. Reportedly, matched ankylosing spondylitis synovial fluid was significantly enriched for disease-linked clones.

Note on this clonotype: Its matching antigen is unknown.

TCRdb analysed the 5' RACE reads with MiXCR anew, one entry per CDR3 protein. The data contain roughly 440,000 distinct CDR3 sequences, roughly 18% of them singletons. The sequence came from a male donor with ankylosing spondylitis. Specimen: blood, either unsorted or a sorted T cell fraction (not recorded which).

CDR3 in amino acids: CSVEDLEPSANYGYTF. CDR3 in DNA: TGCAGCGTTGAAGACCTAGAGCCTAGTGCTAACTATGGCTACACCTTC. The chain carries TRBV29-1 and TRBJ1-2; D is unclear. Germline CDR1 reads SQVTM; CDR2 reads ANQGSEA. The CDR3 runs 16 residues. V was clipped by 0 bases and J by 0 bases, with 14 bases between them.